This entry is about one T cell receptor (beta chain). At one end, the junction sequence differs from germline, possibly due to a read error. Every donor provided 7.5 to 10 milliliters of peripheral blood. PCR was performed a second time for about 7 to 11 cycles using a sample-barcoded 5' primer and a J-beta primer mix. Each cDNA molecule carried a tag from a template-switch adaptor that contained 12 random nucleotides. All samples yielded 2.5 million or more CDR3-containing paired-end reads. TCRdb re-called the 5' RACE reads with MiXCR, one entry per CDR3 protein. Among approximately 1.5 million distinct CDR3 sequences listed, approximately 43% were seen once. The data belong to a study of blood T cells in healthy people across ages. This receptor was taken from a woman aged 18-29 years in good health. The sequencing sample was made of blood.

In nucleotides, the CDR3 is TGTGCCAGCAGCTTAGTTCCGGGGGGCACTGAAGCTTACTTT. It specifies CASSLVPGGTEAYF. The genes are TRBV7-9 and TRBJ1-1; TRBD1 might be the D (6 bases). In germline, CDR1 is SEHNR, CDR2 FQNEAQ (reference sequence). The CDR3 is 14 amino acids.